Given below is one TCR beta chain in context. The data belong to a study of cytomegalovirus exposure and HLA in healthy donors. The germline gives CDR1 SGHNT, CDR2 YYREEE (reference sequence). Losses at the gene ends were 0 bases for V and 5 bases for J; bases not matched to a gene: 5. The length of the CDR3 is 17 residues. The PCR used 60 Vbeta and 13 Jbeta primers. Here immunoSEQ multiplex PCR was the method, and the copy in TCRdb shows in-frame clones only, minus some. The sample has under 200,000 clones. The receptor was isolated from a man younger than 40 in good health and CMV-seronegative. Material: PBMCs. This chain uses TRBV5-4 with TRBJ2-5, with 15 bases matching TRBD2. The CDR3: CASSLGTSGGAQETQYF. The DNA of the CDR3 is TGTGCCAGCAGCTTGGGGACTAGCGGGGGGGCTCAGGAGACCCAGTACTTC.